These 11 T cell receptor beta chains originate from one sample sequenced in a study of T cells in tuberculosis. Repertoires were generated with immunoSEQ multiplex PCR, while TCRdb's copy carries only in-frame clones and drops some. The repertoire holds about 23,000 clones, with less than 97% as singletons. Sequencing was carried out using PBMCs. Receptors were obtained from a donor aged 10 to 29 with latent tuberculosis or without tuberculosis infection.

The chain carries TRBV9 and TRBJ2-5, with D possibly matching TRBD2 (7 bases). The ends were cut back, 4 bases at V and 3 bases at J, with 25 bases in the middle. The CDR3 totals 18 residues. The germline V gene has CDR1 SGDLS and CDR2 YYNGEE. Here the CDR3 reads CASSSRASSGGEEETQYF. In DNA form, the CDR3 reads TGTGCCAGCAGCTCACGAGCCTCCTCGGGGGGCGAGGAAGAGACCCAGTACTTC.

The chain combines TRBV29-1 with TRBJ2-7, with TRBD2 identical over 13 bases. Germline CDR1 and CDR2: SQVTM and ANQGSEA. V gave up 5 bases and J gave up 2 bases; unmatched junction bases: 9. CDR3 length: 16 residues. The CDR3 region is CSVTTRTSGGAYEQYV. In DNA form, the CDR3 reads TGCAGCGTTACCACCCGGACTAGCGGGGGTGCCTACGAGCAGTACGTC.

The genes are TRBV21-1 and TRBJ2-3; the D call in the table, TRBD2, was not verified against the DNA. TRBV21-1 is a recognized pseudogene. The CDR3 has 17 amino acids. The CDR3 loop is CASRKSGVTRSTDTQYF. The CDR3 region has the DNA TGTGCCAGCAGGAAAAGCGGGGTTACGAGGAGCACAGATACGCAGTATTTT.

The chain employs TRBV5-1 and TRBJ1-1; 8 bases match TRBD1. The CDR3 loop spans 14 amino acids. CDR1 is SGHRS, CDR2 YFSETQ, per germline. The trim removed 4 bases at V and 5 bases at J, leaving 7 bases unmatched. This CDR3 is CASSPQGARTEAFF. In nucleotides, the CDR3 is TGCGCCAGCAGCCCCCAGGGGGCCCGGACTGAAGCTTTCTTT. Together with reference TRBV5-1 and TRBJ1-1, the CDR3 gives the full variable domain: KAGVTQTPRYLIKTRGQQVTLSCSPISGHRSVSWYQQTPGQGLQFLFEYFSETQRNKGNFPGRFSGRQFSNSRSEMNVSTLELGDSALYLCASSPQGARTEAFFGQGTRLTVV.

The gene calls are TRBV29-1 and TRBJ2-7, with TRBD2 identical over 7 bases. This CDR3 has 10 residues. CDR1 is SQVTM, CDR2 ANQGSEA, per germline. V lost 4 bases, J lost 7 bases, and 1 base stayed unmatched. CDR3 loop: CSVVGGEQYF. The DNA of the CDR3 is TGCAGCGTTGTGGGGGGGGAGCAGTACTTC.

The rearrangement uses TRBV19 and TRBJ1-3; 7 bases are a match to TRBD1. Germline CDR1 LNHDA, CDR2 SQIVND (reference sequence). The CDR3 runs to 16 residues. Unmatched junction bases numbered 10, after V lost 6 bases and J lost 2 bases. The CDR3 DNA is TGTGCCAGTAGCCGACAGGGCCTCTACGCTGGAAACACCATATATTTT. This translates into CASSRQGLYAGNTIYF.

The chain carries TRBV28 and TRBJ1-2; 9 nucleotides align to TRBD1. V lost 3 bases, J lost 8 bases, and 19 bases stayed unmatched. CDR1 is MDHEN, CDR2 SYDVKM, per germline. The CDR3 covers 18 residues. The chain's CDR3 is CASSLFISTGQGRLGYTF. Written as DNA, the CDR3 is TGTGCCAGCAGTTTGTTCATTAGCACGGGACAGGGCCGTCTAGGCTACACCTTC.

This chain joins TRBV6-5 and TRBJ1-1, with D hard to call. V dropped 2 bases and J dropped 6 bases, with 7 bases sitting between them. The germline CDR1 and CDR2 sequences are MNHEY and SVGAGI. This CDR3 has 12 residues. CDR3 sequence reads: CASSYRESEAFF. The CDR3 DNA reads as TGTGCCAGCAGTTACCGGGAGTCTGAAGCTTTCTTT.

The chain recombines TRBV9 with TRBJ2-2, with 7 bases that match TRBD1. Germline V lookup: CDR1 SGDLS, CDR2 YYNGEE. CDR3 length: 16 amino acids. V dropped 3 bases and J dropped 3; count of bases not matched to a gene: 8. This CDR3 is CASSGLFTGDTGELFF. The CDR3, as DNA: TGTGCCAGCAGCGGGCTCTTTACAGGGGACACCGGGGAGCTGTTTTTT.

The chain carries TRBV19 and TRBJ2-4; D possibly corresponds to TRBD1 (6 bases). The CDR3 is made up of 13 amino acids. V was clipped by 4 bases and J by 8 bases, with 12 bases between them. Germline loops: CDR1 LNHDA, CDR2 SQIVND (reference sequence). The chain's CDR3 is CASSNRAGDIQYF. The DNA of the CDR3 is TGTGCCAGTAGTAACAGGGCGGGTGACATTCAGTACTTC.

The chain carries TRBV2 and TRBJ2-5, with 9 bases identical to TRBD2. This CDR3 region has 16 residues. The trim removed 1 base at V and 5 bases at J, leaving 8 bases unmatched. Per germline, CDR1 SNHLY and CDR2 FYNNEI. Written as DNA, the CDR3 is TGTGCCAGCAGTGAAGGTAGCGGGGGTGCATGGGAGACCCAGTACTTC. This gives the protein CASSEGSGGAWETQYF.